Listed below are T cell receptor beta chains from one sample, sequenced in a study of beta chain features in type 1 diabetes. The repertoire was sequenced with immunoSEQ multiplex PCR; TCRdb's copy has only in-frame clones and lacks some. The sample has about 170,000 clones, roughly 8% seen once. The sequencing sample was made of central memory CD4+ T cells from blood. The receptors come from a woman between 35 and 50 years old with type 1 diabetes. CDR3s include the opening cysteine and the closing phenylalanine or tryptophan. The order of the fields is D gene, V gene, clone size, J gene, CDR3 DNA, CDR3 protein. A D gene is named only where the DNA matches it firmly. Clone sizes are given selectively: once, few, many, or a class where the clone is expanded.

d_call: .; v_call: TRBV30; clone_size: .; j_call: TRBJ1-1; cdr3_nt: TGTGCCTGGAGATTGGCCCCAGGGGCGAACACTGAAGCTTTCTTT; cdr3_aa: CAWRLAPGANTEAFF
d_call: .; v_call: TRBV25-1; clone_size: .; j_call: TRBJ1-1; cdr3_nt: TGTGCCAGCAGTCAACCGACAGGATCGAACACTGAAGCTTTCTTT; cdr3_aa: CASSQPTGSNTEAFF
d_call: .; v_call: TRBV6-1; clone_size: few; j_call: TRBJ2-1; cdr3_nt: TGTGCCAGCAGTGCACAGGAGATCAATGAGCAGTTCTTC; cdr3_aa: CASSAQEINEQFF
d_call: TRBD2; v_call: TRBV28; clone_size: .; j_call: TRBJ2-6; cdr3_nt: TGTGCCAGCAGTTTTCTAGCGGGGGGCTCTGGGGCCAACGTCCTGACTTTC; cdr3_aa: CASSFLAGGSGANVLTF
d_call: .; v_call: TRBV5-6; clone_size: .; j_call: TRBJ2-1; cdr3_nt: TGTGCCAGCAGCTTGGAATATTCTGAGCAGTTCTTC; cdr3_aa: CASSLEYSEQFF
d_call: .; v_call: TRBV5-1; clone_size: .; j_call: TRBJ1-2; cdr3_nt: TGCGCCAGCAGCTTGGAGGGGGACTATGGCTACACCTTC; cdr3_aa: CASSLEGDYGYTF
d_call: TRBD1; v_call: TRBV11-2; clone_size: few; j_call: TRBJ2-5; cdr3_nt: TGTGCCAGCGCAAACAGGGGGGCGGGGTGGCGTCAAGAGACCCAGTACTTC; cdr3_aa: CASANRGAGWRQETQYF
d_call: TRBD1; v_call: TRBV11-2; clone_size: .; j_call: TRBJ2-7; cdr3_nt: TGTGCCAGCAGCACGTCTCGGGACAGGGGTTACGAGCAGTACTTC; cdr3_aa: CASSTSRDRGYEQYF
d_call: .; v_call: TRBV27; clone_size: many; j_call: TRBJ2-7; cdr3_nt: TGTGCCAGCAGTTCACTAGGTGGTCCTCTAGACGAGCAGTACTTC; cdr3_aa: CASSSLGGPLDEQYF
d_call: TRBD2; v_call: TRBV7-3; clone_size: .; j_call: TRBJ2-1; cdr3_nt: TGTGCCAGCAGCTCCATTAGCGGGGGGGCCGGAGAGCAGTTCTTC; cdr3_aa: CASSSISGGAGEQFF
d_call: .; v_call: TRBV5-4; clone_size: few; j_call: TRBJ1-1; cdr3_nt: TGTGCCAGCAGCTCGGGAACAGGGCCGAACACTGAAGCTTTCTTT; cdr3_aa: CASSSGTGPNTEAFF
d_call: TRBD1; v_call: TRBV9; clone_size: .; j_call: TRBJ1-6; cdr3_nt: TGTGCCAGCAGCGCCCTTGGGGACAGGGGAGAACCCCTCCACTTT; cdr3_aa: CASSALGDRGEPLHF
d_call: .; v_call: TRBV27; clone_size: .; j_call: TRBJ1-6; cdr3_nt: TGTGCCAGCAGTTTAGCACAGGGACATTCACCCCTCCACTTT; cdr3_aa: CASSLAQGHSPLHF
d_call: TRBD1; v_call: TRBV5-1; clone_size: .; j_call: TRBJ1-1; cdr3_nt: TGCGCCAGCAGCTTTGGACAGGGGACTGAAGCTTTCTTT; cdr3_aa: CASSFGQGTEAFF
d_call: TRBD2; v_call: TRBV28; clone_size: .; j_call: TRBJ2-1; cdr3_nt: TGTGCCAGCAGCCTGCCACCTCTTGGTAGCGGGAGGGCCGGGAATGAGCAGTTCTTC; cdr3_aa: CASSLPPLGSGRAGNEQFF
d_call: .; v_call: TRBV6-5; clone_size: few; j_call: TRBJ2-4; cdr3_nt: TGTGCCAGCAGTCCCGAGGGACTCGGATCAAACATTCAGTACTTC; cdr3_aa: CASSPEGLGSNIQYF
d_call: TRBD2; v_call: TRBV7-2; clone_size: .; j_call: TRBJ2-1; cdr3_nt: TGTGCCAGCAGCCGACTAGCTGAAAGCTCCTACAATGAGCAGTTCTTC; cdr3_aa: CASSRLAESSYNEQFF
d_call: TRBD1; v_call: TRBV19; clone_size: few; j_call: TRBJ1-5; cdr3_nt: TGTGCCAGTAGTATATCCCGATTCTCGACAGGGCCCAATCAGCCCCAGCATTTT; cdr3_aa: CASSISRFSTGPNQPQHF
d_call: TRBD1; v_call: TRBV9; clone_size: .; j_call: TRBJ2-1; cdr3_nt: TGTGCCAGCAGCCCAAGACAGGGGTCCGATGAGCAGTTCTTC; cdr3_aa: CASSPRQGSDEQFF
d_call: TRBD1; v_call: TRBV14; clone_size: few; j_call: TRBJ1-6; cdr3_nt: TGTGCCAGCAGCCCCACGACAGGGAGGAATTCACCCCTCCACTTT; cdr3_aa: CASSPTTGRNSPLHF
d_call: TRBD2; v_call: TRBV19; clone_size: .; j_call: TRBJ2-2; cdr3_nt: TGTGCCAGTAGTACGGTCGCGGGAGCGAAAACCGGGGAGCTGTTTTTT; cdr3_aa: CASSTVAGAKTGELFF
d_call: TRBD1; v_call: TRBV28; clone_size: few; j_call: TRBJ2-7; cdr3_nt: TGTGCCAGCAGCCAGGGGGCGCGGTACGAGCAGTACTTC; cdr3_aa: CASSQGARYEQYF
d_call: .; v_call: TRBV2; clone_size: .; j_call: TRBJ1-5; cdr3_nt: TGTGCCAGCAGTGATTACAGTGCCAATCAGCCCCAGCATTTT; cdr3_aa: CASSDYSANQPQHF
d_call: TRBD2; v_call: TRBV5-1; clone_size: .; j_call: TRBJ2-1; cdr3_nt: TGCGCCAGCAAGACGGGAGCGGGGGGTAATGAGCAGTTCTTC; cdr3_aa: CASKTGAGGNEQFF
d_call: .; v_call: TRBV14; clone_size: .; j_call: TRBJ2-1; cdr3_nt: TGTGCCAGCAGCTTAGCGACACGCTACAATGAGCAGTTCTTC; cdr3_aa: CASSLATRYNEQFF
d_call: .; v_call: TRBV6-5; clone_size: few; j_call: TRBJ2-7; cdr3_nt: TGTGCCAGCAGTTCCGCGAACTTC; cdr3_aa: CASSSANF
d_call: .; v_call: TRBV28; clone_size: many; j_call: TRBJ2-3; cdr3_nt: TGTGCCAGCGGACAGCGGCATTTTGGCACAGATACGCAGTATTTT; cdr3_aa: CASGQRHFGTDTQYF
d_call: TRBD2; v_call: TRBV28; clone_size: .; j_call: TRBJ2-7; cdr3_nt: TGTGCCAGCAGTTTAGCGGGAGGGGGGTACGAGCAGTACTTC; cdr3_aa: CASSLAGGGYEQYF
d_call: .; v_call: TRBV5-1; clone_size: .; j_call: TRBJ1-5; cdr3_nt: TGCGCCAGCAGCTTGGAAGGGGTAGGCAATCAGCCCCAGCATTTT; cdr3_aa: CASSLEGVGNQPQHF
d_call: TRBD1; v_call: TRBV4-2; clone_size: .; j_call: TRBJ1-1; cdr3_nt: TGTGCCAGCGGACAGGGTGTGAACACTGAAGCTTTCTTT; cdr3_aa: CASGQGVNTEAFF
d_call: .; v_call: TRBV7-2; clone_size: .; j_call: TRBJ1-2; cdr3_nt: TGTGCCAGCAGCTTAAGACAGCCGACTTCCCTTTATGGCTACACCTTC; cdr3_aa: CASSLRQPTSLYGYTF
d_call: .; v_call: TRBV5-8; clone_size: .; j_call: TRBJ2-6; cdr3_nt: TGTGCCAGCAGCTTGGGGGGGCTTGGGGCCAACGTCCTGACTTTC; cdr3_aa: CASSLGGLGANVLTF
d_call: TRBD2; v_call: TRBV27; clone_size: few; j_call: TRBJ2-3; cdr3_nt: TGTGCCAGCAGTTTAGCGGGAGATTATACAGATACGCAGTATTTT; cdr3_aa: CASSLAGDYTDTQYF